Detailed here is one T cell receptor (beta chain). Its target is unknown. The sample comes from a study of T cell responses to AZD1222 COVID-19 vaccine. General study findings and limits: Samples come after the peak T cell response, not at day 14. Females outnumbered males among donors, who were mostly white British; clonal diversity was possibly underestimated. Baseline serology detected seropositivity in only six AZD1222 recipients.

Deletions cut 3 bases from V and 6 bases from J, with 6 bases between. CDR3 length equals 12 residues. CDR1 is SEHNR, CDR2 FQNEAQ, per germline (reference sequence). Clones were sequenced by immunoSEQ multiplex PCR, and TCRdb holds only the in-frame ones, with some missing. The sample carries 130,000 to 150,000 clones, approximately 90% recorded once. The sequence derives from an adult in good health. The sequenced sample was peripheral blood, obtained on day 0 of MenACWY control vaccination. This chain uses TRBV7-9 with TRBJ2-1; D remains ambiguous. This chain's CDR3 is CASSLSGNEQFF. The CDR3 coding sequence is TGTGCCAGCAGCTTGTCAGGCAATGAGCAGTTCTTC.